Each of the 22 T cell receptor beta chains below was sequenced from the same sample in a study of early T cells in non-severe SARS-CoV-2 infection (dated by TCRdb to 2020 to 2023). Preparation of the library involved 5' RACE. This sample was sequenced with a NextSeq 500. In TCRdb, the public reads were trimmed at Q25 with fastp and aligned with MiXCR, with productive beta chains retained. Rows with one shared CDR3 protein collapse into an entry with the most common genes and DNA. The sample table shows tens of thousands of distinct CDR3 sequences, and 6% to 8.5% are seen once. In total, the top ten clones hold just over 4% of the sample. What was sequenced was whole blood. The receptor set was obtained from an adult who was a healthcare worker with PCR-confirmed SARS-CoV-2 infection or an uninfected control (not recorded which).

This clonotype was counted at least ten times. The chain has TRBV19 and TRBJ2-4, with unresolved D. Germline V CDR1 and CDR2: LNHDA, SQIVND (reference sequence). V gave up 3 bases and J gave up 0 bases, with 15 bases separating them. The CDR3 sequence is 17 residues long. The DNA of the CDR3 is TGTGCCAGTAGTATCCTTTGGCAGGCACTAGCCAAAAACATTCAGTACTTC. Translating it yields CASSILWQALAKNIQYF.

In its sample, this clonotype was seen once. The chain links TRBV9 to TRBJ1-4; 9 bases line up with TRBD1. Looked up from germline, CDR1 is SGDLS and CDR2 is YYNGEE. Germline trimming cut 0 bases from V and 4 bases from J; bases unmatched to any gene: 4. The CDR3 sequence is 16 residues long. The CDR3 sequence is CASSVDWGQGNEKLFF. In nucleotides, the CDR3 is TGTGCCAGCAGCGTAGACTGGGGACAGGGTAATGAAAAACTGTTTTTT. The full variable domain, completed using reference TRBV9 and TRBJ1-4, is DSGVTQTPKHLITATGQRVTLRCSPRSGDLSVYWYQQSLDQGLQFLIQYYNGEERAKGNILERFSAQQFPDLHSELNLSSLELGDSALYFCASSVDWGQGNEKLFFGSGTQLSVL.

The V call is TRBV7-8, the J call TRBJ2-5; 8 bases agree with TRBD1. Germline V gene data show CDR1 as SGHVS and CDR2 as FQNEAQ. V lost 3 bases and J lost 7; bases outside the gene matches: 13. This CDR3 contains 16 residues. The CDR3 sequence is CASSFGGAGGMWTQYF. The CDR3 nucleotides read TGTGCCAGCAGCTTTGGAGGGGCAGGGGGCATGTGGACCCAGTACTTC.

This clonotype was picked up many times. The chain uses TRBV6-4 and TRBJ2-1; a possible D gene is TRBD2 (5 bases). The length of the CDR3 is 13 residues. Germline loops: CDR1 MRHNA, CDR2 SNTAGT. Trimming took off 5 bases at V and 5 bases at J, with 10 bases between the two ends. CDR3 DNA sequence: TGTGCCAGCAGTCAGGCTAGCAACAATGAGCAGTTCTTC. Translation gives CASSQASNNEQFF.

The chain carries TRBV28 and TRBJ1-6, with a possible D match to TRBD1 (6 bases). The V and J ends lost 7 bases and 2 bases respectively, with 9 bases between them. CDR1 and CDR2 (germline): MDHEN, SYDVKM. The CDR3 totals 14 residues. CDR3 sequence (DNA): TGTGCCAGCACGGAGGGGGCCTATAATTCACCCCTCCACTTT. Protein sequence: CASTEGAYNSPLHF.

This clonotype was recorded many times. The chain couples TRBV2 to TRBJ2-7; 8 nucleotides line up with TRBD1. The CDR3 runs 15 residues. Germline V gives CDR1 SNHLY, CDR2 FYNNEI. V gave up 0 bases and J gave up 5 bases; unmatched junction bases: 6. The CDR3 is CASSEAGGQGNEQYF. The CDR3 bases are TGTGCCAGCAGTGAAGCGGGAGGACAGGGCAACGAGCAGTACTTC.

This clonotype was seen repeatedly, ten times or more. The chain links TRBV14 to TRBJ2-3; 10 bases are a match to TRBD2. With V trimmed by 4 bases and J by 3 bases, 10 bases remained unmatched. The CDR3 has 17 amino acids. Looked up from germline, CDR1 is SGHDN and CDR2 is FVKESK. The CDR3 loop reads CASSPWGAGGPTDTQYF. CDR3 DNA: TGTGCCAGCAGCCCTTGGGGAGCGGGAGGGCCGACAGATACGCAGTATTTT.

This clonotype rates as medium-sized. The V and J genes are TRBV19 and TRBJ1-5; TRBD1 agrees at 9 bases. CDR1 and CDR2 (germline): LNHDA, SQIVND (reference sequence). This CDR3 contains 14 residues. Trimming removed 4 bases from V and 4 bases from J; junction bases left unmatched: 2. The CDR3 DNA follows: TGTGCCAGTAGTAGACAGGGGGGGAATCAGCCCCAGCATTTT. It codes for CASSRQGGNQPQHF.

In this sample, this clonotype turned up many times. The V call is TRBV9, the J call TRBJ2-2; D unclear. The germline V gene encodes CDR1 SGDLS and CDR2 YYNGEE. The V gene lost 0 bases and the J gene lost 1 base, with 4 bases spanning the gap. The CDR3 has 14 amino acids. The CDR3 DNA follows: TGTGCCAGCAGCGTAGTCATGAACACCGGGGAGCTGTTTTTT. Protein: CASSVVMNTGELFF.

This clonotype was seen repeatedly, ten times or more. CDR3 region: CASSLSPGANYGYTF. The DNA of the CDR3 is TGTGCCAGCTCACTCTCCCCAGGGGCTAACTATGGCTACACCTTC. The genes are TRBV18 and TRBJ1-2, with a weak D call TRBD1 (6 bases). V was trimmed by 4 bases and J by 0 bases, leaving 12 bases between them. The CDR3 loop spans 15 amino acids. Looked up from germline, CDR1 is KGHSH and CDR2 is LQKENI.

This clonotype showed up many times. The chain joins TRBV4-1 to TRBJ2-7; TRBD1 matches at 7 bases. With V trimmed by 3 bases and J by 2 bases, 7 bases remained unmatched. This CDR3 is built from 15 residues. Germline-derived CDR1 and CDR2 are MGHRA and YSYEKL. CDR3 DNA sequence: TGCGCCAGCAGCCAGACCGGGACAGACACCTACGAGCAGTACTTC. It yields the protein CASSQTGTDTYEQYF.

This clonotype was seen a handful of times. The CDR3 sequence: CASSPGRRAYQETQYF. The CDR3 bases are TGTGCCAGCAGCCCAGGAAGGCGAGCGTACCAAGAGACCCAGTACTTC. This sequence joins TRBV11-2 and TRBJ2-5, with D unresolved. CDR1 and CDR2 (germline): SGHAT, FQNNGV. V gave up 5 bases and J gave up 0 bases, with 16 bases separating them. This CDR3 contains 16 residues.

This clonotype has at least ten counts. V and J are TRBV19 and TRBJ2-3; TRBD2 agrees at 11 bases. The trim removed 9 bases at V and 2 bases at J, leaving 7 bases unmatched. The length of the CDR3 is 15 residues. Germline-derived CDR1 and CDR2 are LNHDA and SQIVND (reference sequence). The CDR3 nucleotides are TGTGCCAGCACCCTAGCGGGAGGATCCACAGATACGCAGTATTTT. Translation gives CASTLAGGSTDTQYF.

This clonotype was detected a few times. V gene TRBV19 combines with J gene TRBJ2-1; weak D call: TRBD2 (6 bases). The ends were cut back, 3 bases at V and 5 bases at J, with 11 bases in the middle. The germline V gene has CDR1 LNHDA and CDR2 SQIVND (reference sequence). The CDR3 has 14 amino acids. The CDR3 here is CASSMGDSNNEQFF. The CDR3 coding sequence is TGTGCCAGTAGTATGGGGGACTCTAACAATGAGCAGTTCTTC.

The rearrangement uses TRBV7-8 and TRBJ2-3; the D is unclear. Germline CDR1 is SGHVS and CDR2 is FQNEAQ. The CDR3 has 15 amino acids. The V end was cut by 4 bases, the J end by 2 bases, with 13 bases between. The CDR3 region has the DNA TGTGCCAGCAGCTCAAACCCGGCTACCACAGATACGCAGTATTTT. It specifies CASSSNPATTDTQYF.

Of note for this clonotype: One base away lies a much larger clone, so this may be a sequencing read error. The chain combines TRBV5-6 with TRBJ2-4; tentative D call: TRBD2 (6 bases). The CDR3 has 16 amino acids. The germline V and J ends were trimmed by 2 bases and 3 bases, with 15 bases remaining between them. Per germline, CDR1 SGHDT and CDR2 YYEEEE. The CDR3 DNA is TGTGCCAGCAGCTTTCGAACGGGAGACGTCAAAAACATTCAGTACTTC. Residues: CASSFRTGDVKNIQYF.

There are many counts of this clonotype. The chain uses TRBV19 and TRBJ2-5; 10 nucleotides agree with TRBD1. The CDR3 has 14 residues. The J segment lost 3 bases and the V segment lost 6 bases, leaving 4 bases of the junction unmatched. Germline assignment: CDR1 LNHDA and CDR2 SQIVND (reference sequence). CDR3 bases: TGTGCCAGTAGGGGGACAGGGGAGGAAGAGACCCAGTACTTC. It is translated as CASRGTGEEETQYF.

This chain joins TRBV6-2 or TRBV6-3 and TRBJ2-1; D possibly corresponds to TRBD1 (6 bases). Trimming pared 6 bases from V and 7 bases from J, leaving 19 bases between. Germline V gene lookup returns CDR1 MNHEY and CDR2 SVGEGT. CDR3 length equals 15 residues. The CDR3 loop reads CASSHGGHGMNEQFF. As DNA, the CDR3 is TGTGCCAGCAGCCATGGGGGACATGGGATGAATGAGCAGTTCTTC.

This clonotype has ten or more counts. The chain employs TRBV7-8 and TRBJ2-1; the match to TRBD2 covers 12 bases. Germline CDR1 and CDR2: SGHVS and FQNEAQ. J was trimmed by 10 bases and V by 1 base; bases with no gene match: 8. The length of the CDR3 is 16 residues. In DNA, the CDR3 is TGTGCCAGCAGCTTAGATAGGCTAGCGGGAGGGAAGGAGCAGTTCTTC. Amino acids: CASSLDRLAGGKEQFF.

Relative to its sample, this clonotype is medium-sized (0.01 to 0.1%). This chain joins TRBV6-1 and TRBJ2-5; unclear D gene. Per germline, CDR1 MNHNS and CDR2 SASEGT. Trimming cost V 0 bases and J 5 bases, with 13 bases left between them. The CDR3 spans 15 residues. CDR3 sequence (DNA): TGTGCCAGCAGTGAAGCGAGTCTCGACCCCGAGACCCAGTACTTC. Its protein product is CASSEASLDPETQYF.

This clonotype was recorded many times. Here the CDR3 DNA reads TGCGCCAGCACCCCTACTAGCGGGAGTTCCTACGAGCAGTACTTC. Amino acid sequence: CASTPTSGSSYEQYF. The V and J genes are TRBV5-1 and TRBJ2-7; TRBD2 agrees at 11 bases. The CDR3 is made up of 15 amino acids. Germline V gene data show CDR1 as SGHRS and CDR2 as YFSETQ. Trimming took 6 bases from V and 1 from J; bases not matched to a gene: 6.

This clonotype was seen at least ten times. J is TRBJ2-5 and V is TRBV18; D is possibly TRBD2 (5 bases). Germline CDR1 KGHSH, CDR2 LQKENI. There are 15 residues in the CDR3. V shed 4 bases and J shed 3 bases, with 15 bases lying between them. This CDR3 is CASSLLGAIEETQYF. CDR3 nucleotide sequence: TGTGCCAGCTCACTGCTGGGAGCGATCGAAGAGACCCAGTACTTC.